Listed below are T cell receptor beta chains from one sample, sequenced in a study of blood T cell repertoires in COVID-19. Sequencing used immunoSEQ multiplex PCR; TCRdb keeps in-frame clones, though not all of them. The table shows roughly 200,000 clones, with approximately 81% occurring only once. The sequenced material came from peripheral blood. Source of these receptors: a woman older than 75 with active or convalescent COVID-19. The CDR3 runs from the conserved cysteine through the conserved F or W.

V gene,J gene,CDR3 protein
TRBV30,TRBJ1-5,CAWSGGQGRNQPQHF
TRBV7-6,TRBJ2-5,CASRDLTSGQETQYF
TRBV18,TRBJ2-3,CASSPGGGGVTDTQYF
TRBV9,TRBJ2-2,CASSAGGHTGELFF
TRBV18,TRBJ2-1,CASSPPSSRGEQFF
TRBV7-3,TRBJ2-5,CASSLSLAGGSETQYF
TRBV18,TRBJ1-3,CASSPNTVGGGNTIYF
TRBV28,TRBJ2-7,CASSSGQGVYEQYF
TRBV25-1,TRBJ1-2,CASSWEGNGYTF
TRBV18,TRBJ1-3,CASSPAARGSGNTIYF
TRBV19,TRBJ2-7,CASSIFSGGSYEQYF
TRBV7-6,TRBJ1-1,CASSSRTGAGDTEAFF
TRBV11-2,TRBJ1-1,CASSFVALNTEAFF
TRBV5-1,TRBJ2-5,CASSRAIALQETQYF
TRBV4-1,TRBJ2-7,CASSQIRGYEQYF
TRBV5-1,TRBJ2-5,CASSLEGSGGRETQYF
TRBV5-6,TRBJ2-1,CASSDPRDRLYNEQFF
TRBV28,TRBJ1-2,CASRQGAVYGYTF
TRBV7-2,TRBJ2-4,CASSLGWQVAKNIQYF
TRBV24-1,TRBJ2-3,CATSLGQGTDTQYF
TRBV6-5,TRBJ2-7,CASSRQGASYEQYF
TRBV9,TRBJ2-3,CASSVASTDTQYF
TRBV28,TRBJ2-5,CATSLQSPQETQYF
TRBV6-2/TRBV6-3,TRBJ1-1,CASSYSEAVKAFF
TRBV21-1,TRBJ2-1,CASSNVSGRSYNEQFF
TRBV12-5,TRBJ1-2,CASGPYGTQNYGYTF
TRBV30,TRBJ2-3,CAWATGDWDTQYF
TRBV5-1,TRBJ2-1,CASGLQGANEQFF
TRBV6-1,TRBJ2-7,CASSEVGDRVKQYF
TRBV28,TRBJ2-3,CASSPRRLVPRGTQYF
TRBV6-5,TRBJ1-2,CASRGQGRENYGYTF
TRBV10-3,TRBJ1-4,CATARQSSATNEKLFF
TRBV9,TRBJ1-2,CASSPDRTSYGYTF
TRBV7-9,TRBJ2-7,CASSLVRQDGGHEQYF
TRBV5-6,TRBJ1-2,CASSLAVADYGYTF
TRBV11-3,TRBJ2-2,CASHPGTKNTGELFF
TRBV29-1,TRBJ2-2,CSAPSGPGHTGELFF
TRBV18,TRBJ2-3,CASSPGTRTDTQYF
TRBV15,TRBJ2-3,CATSRSLAGSTDTQYF
TRBV7-9,TRBJ2-7,CAGRRDISYEQYF
TRBV27,TRBJ2-7,CASRPPGGTGEREQYF
TRBV18,TRBJ1-1,CASSVTGTGVLNTEAFF
TRBV4-2,TRBJ1-6,CASSRSQGRDSPLHF
TRBV11-3,TRBJ1-2,CASSSDRGYGYTF
TRBV7-3,TRBJ2-1,CASSSVGVSYNEQFF
TRBV7-6,TRBJ1-4,CASSQMRVGKLFF
TRBV6-2/TRBV6-3,TRBJ1-6,CASSYLGQGGNSPLHF
TRBV27,TRBJ1-2,CASTPAGAYGYTF
TRBV5-1,TRBJ1-1,CASSSGQGPNTEAFF
TRBV11-3,TRBJ2-7,CASSSRLGDEQYF
TRBV6-6,TRBJ2-7,CASRDTGVYEQYF
TRBV6-2/TRBV6-3,TRBJ2-7,CASRPWDSAYEQYF